The 15 T cell receptor beta chains below come from one sample, sequenced in a study of control samples from healthy donors and cancer patients. Sequencing was performed with immunoSEQ multiplex PCR; in TCRdb, only in-frame clones are kept and a portion is missing. The table lists 170,000 or so clones, over 80% of them singletons. The source material was blood. The receptors stem from a man in his late teens or twenties in good health.

J is TRBJ1-3 and V is TRBV18; D may be TRBD1 (5 bases). This CDR3 region has 14 residues. Germline CDR1 and CDR2: KGHSH and LQKENI. Trimming took 3 bases from V and 1 from J, leaving 7 bases between them. The CDR3 DNA is TGTGCCAGCTCACCGTCAGGGTCTGGAAACACCATATATTTT. Translated: CASSPSGSGNTIYF.

This sequence joins TRBV3-1 (or the pseudogene TRBV3-2) and TRBJ2-1; 11 bases agree with TRBD2. J lost 12 bases, V lost 1 base, and 8 bases had no gene match. The CDR3 has 15 residues. Germline lookup yields CDR1 LGHDT and CDR2 YNNKEL (reference sequence). The CDR3 sequence is CASSQVITSGGRQFF. CDR3 DNA: TGTGCCAGCAGCCAAGTTATAACTAGCGGGGGACGGCAGTTCTTC.

Written as DNA, the CDR3 is TGTGCCAGCAGTTACACTAGCGGCACAGATACGCAGTATTTT. The encoded protein is CASSYTSGTDTQYF. The chain uses TRBV6-5 and TRBJ2-3; 7 nucleotides agree with TRBD2. V lost 2 bases, J lost 1 base, and 0 bases stayed unmatched. CDR1 and CDR2 from the germline V gene are MNHEY and SVGAGI. The length of the CDR3 is 14 residues.

CDR3 region: CASSPLPGVTYEQYF. CDR3 bases: TGTGCCAGCTCACCTCTGCCAGGGGTTACCTACGAGCAGTACTTC. The chain couples TRBV18 to TRBJ2-7, with a possible D match to TRBD1 (6 bases). The V gene lost 3 bases and the J gene lost 2 bases, with 14 bases spanning the gap. This CDR3 has 15 amino acids. The germline CDR1 and CDR2 sequences are KGHSH and LQKENI.

This rearrangement joins TRBV18 to TRBJ1-1, with TRBD1 matching over 7 bases. This CDR3 spans 15 amino acids. J lost 0 bases, V lost 4 bases, and 5 bases had no gene match. Per germline, CDR1 KGHSH and CDR2 LQKENI. The CDR3 coding sequence is TGTGCCAGCTCACGACAAGGGGGCCTGAACACTGAAGCTTTCTTT. Residues: CASSRQGGLNTEAFF.

The chain recombines TRBV4-1 with TRBJ2-1; no clear D. The germline V and J ends were trimmed by 1 base and 0 bases, with 7 bases remaining between them. This CDR3 spans 15 amino acids. CDR1 is MGHRA, CDR2 YSYEKL, per germline. CDR3 sequence reads: CASSQVIPSYNEQFF. The CDR3 DNA sequence: TGCGCCAGCAGCCAAGTAATACCCTCCTACAATGAGCAGTTCTTC.

J is TRBJ1-6 and V is TRBV9, with 7 nucleotides matching TRBD1. Per germline, CDR1 SGDLS and CDR2 YYNGEE. The ends lost 6 bases at V and 7 bases at J; junction bases unmatched: 13. This CDR3 has 16 amino acids. The CDR3 loop reads CASTGDSGGGNSPLHF. In DNA form, the CDR3 reads TGTGCCAGCACCGGAGATTCAGGGGGTGGCAATTCACCCCTCCACTTT. Full variable domain (outside the CDR3, taken from reference TRBV9 and TRBJ1-6): DSGVTQTPKHLITATGQRVTLRCSPRSGDLSVYWYQQSLDQGLQFLIQYYNGEERAKGNILERFSAQQFPDLHSELNLSSLELGDSALYFCASTGDSGGGNSPLHFGNGTRLTVT.

Here the CDR3 reads CASKGQGIQPQHF. The CDR3 DNA follows: TGTGCCAGCAAGGGACAGGGCATCCAGCCCCAGCATTTT. The chain joins TRBV28 to TRBJ1-5; 9 positions match TRBD1. The CDR3 runs to 13 residues. From germline, CDR1 is MDHEN and CDR2 SYDVKM. V shed 7 bases, J shed 7 bases, and the junction held 5 bases outside the gene matches.

V and J are TRBV27 and TRBJ2-1; D uncertain. This CDR3 region has 13 residues. Germline lookup yields CDR1 MNHEY and CDR2 SMNVEV (reference sequence). V was pared by 3 bases and J by 4 bases, with 7 bases between. As DNA, the CDR3 is TGTGCCAGCAGTTTGACGCTTTACAATGAGCAGTTCTTC. It codes for CASSLTLYNEQFF.

A single count supports this clone. The junction and the germline gene differ at one end; a read error may be behind it. This sequence joins TRBV5-4 and TRBJ1-2; D might be TRBD1 (5 bases). Germline V gene data show CDR1 as SGHNT and CDR2 as YYREEE (reference sequence). This CDR3 contains 15 residues. The chain's CDR3 is CASSLGWGGNYGYTF. The DNA of the CDR3 is TGTGCCAGCAGTTTGGGGTGGGGCGGGAACTATGGCTACACCTTC.

V and J are TRBV4-2 and TRBJ1-1, with 7 bases identical to TRBD1. The V gene end was trimmed by 7 bases and the J gene end by 6 bases; junction bases not matched to a gene: 2. Germline CDR1 and CDR2: LGHNA and YNFKEQ. This CDR3 has 11 amino acids. The DNA of the CDR3 is TGTGCCAGCAAAGGGGGCGCTGAAGCTTTCTTT. This codes for CASKGGAEAFF.

The rearrangement uses TRBV2 and TRBJ2-7, with D tentatively TRBD1 or TRBD2 (6 bases each). Trimming took 6 bases from V and 6 from J, leaving 18 bases between them. Germline lookup yields CDR1 SNHLY and CDR2 FYNNEI. The CDR3 runs 14 residues. The CDR3 sequence: CASREGVIGSEQYF. DNA of the CDR3: TGTGCCAGCAGGGAGGGGGTCATAGGGTCCGAGCAGTACTTC. Filled out from reference TRBV2 and TRBJ2-7, the complete variable domain reads EPEVTQTPSHQVTQMGQEVILRCVPISNHLYFYWYRQILGQKVEFLVSFYNNEISEKSEIFDDQFSVERPDGSNFTLKIRSTKLEDSAMYFCASREGVIGSEQYFGPGTRLTVT.

This clone was seen a single time. The CDR3 is CAISERRGGSTDTQYF. The CDR3 nucleotides read TGTGCCATCAGTGAGAGAAGGGGGGGAAGCACAGATACGCAGTATTTT. This chain uses TRBV10-3 with TRBJ2-3, with D possibly being TRBD2 (7 bases). V dropped 2 bases and J dropped 0 bases, with 12 bases sitting between them. This CDR3 spans 16 amino acids. Germline values: CDR1 ENHRY, CDR2 SYGVKD.

The table lists this clone with a count of one. V is TRBV9 and J is TRBJ2-3, with D hard to call. The CDR3 length is 14 residues. Between the trimmed V and J ends, which lost 4 bases and 6 bases, there was a span of 15 bases. The germline V gene has CDR1 SGDLS and CDR2 YYNGEE. In DNA form, the CDR3 reads TGTGCCAGCAGCCAGAGGCCCACAGTGGATACGCAGTATTTT. Encoded protein: CASSQRPTVDTQYF.

The chain joins TRBV9 to TRBJ1-5, with D hard to call. The V gene lost 3 bases and the J gene lost 1 base, with 11 bases spanning the gap. Germline-derived CDR1 and CDR2 are SGDLS and YYNGEE. The CDR3 loop spans 15 amino acids. CDR3 sequence reads: CASSAGGQSNQPQHF. The CDR3 DNA follows: TGTGCCAGCAGCGCAGGTGGGCAGAGCAATCAGCCCCAGCATTTT.